These 14 T cell receptor beta chains were sequenced from one sample in a study of T cells in women clearing cervical HPV infection (dated by TCRdb to the late 2010s). The library was prepared using the immunoSEQ multiplex PCR assay. TCRdb took this table from immuneACCESS and kept in-frame rearrangements with V and J called. Such tables lack part of the clones; where checked against another copy, unresolved V genes explain under half of the gap, and the rest is unexplained. This sample's table contains about 22,000 clones. The ten largest clones take up around 3% of the sample. Sequenced input: blood buffy coat. The receptors shown here come from a woman aged 18 to 75 with a cervical HPV16 infection that either progressed to CIN3+ or cleared (not recorded which).

Concerning this clone itself: The CDR3 extends 3 residues past the end of the read, so its final part is completed from the germline J gene. This chain connects TRBV30 to TRBJ1-6; D perhaps matches TRBD1 (5 bases). CDR1 and CDR2 (germline): GTSNPN, SVGIG (reference sequence). Trimming took off 0 bases at V and 9 bases at J, with 15 bases between the two ends. The CDR3 is made up of 15 amino acids. The covered CDR3 bases are TGTGCCTGGAGTGTAGGGGCCCCACTGAGTTCACCC. Protein product: CAWSVGAPLSSP. The complete CDR3 protein is CAWSVGAPLSSPLHF.

As to this clone: Sequencing ends 3 residues short of the CDR3 end; the germline J gene provides the rest. The V call is TRBV20-1, the J call TRBJ2-5; maybe TRBD1 (5 bases). Germline CDR1 reads DFQATT; CDR2 reads SNEGSKA (reference sequence). V lost 7 bases to trimming and J lost 2 bases, with 8 bases between them. The CDR3 has 11 residues. The CDR3 bases that were read are TGCAGTGGCAGGGATCAAGAGACC. Its protein product is CSGRDQET. The CDR3, in full, reads CSGRDQETQYF.

In regard to this clone: The read ends 3 residues shy of where the CDR3 ends; the end is completed using the germline J gene. The gene calls are TRBV2 and TRBJ1-2; unclear D gene. Trimming took off 2 bases at V and 5 bases at J, with 9 bases between the two ends. There are 13 residues in the CDR3. Germline V gene lookup returns CDR1 SNHLY and CDR2 FYNNEI. The CDR3 DNA, read in part, is TGTGCCAGCAGTGAAAGAAGCGATTATGGC. It encodes CASSERSDYG. The full CDR3 sequence reads CASSERSDYGYTF.

CDR3 DNA, as far as it was read: TGCGCCAGCAGCTTGGAAGGGCAAAGCTCCTACGAG. It yields the protein CASSLEGQSSYE. The complete CDR3 protein is CASSLEGQSSYEQYF. The V call is TRBV5-1, the J call TRBJ2-7; D is unresolved. The read gets to within 3 residues of the CDR3 end, and the germline J gene fills in the rest. The germline CDR1 and CDR2 sequences are SGHRS and YFSETQ. V lost 0 bases and J 0 bases, leaving 10 bases between the germline ends. This CDR3 has 15 amino acids. Based on the CDR3 plus reference TRBV5-1 and TRBJ2-7, the full variable domain is KAGVTQTPRYLIKTRGQQVTLSCSPISGHRSVSWYQQTPGQGLQFLFEYFSETQRNKGNFPGRFSGRQFSNSRSEMNVSTLELGDSALYLCASSLEGQSSYEQYFGPGTRLTVT.

As to this clone: The read stops 3 residues short of the end of the CDR3; the missing end is completed from the germline J gene. The J gene is TRBJ2-7, the V gene TRBV7-9; TRBD1 matches 7 bases. The CDR3 consists of 13 residues. With 5 bases clipped from V and 4 bases from J, the junction kept 5 bases outside the gene matches. Germline CDR1 is SEHNR and CDR2 is FQNEAQ (reference sequence). This CDR3 is CASSMGQIYEQYF. The sequenced CDR3 bases are TGTGCCAGCAGCATGGGACAGATATACGAG.

Note on this clone: The read halts 3 residues ahead of the CDR3 end, with the missing end drawn from the germline J gene. The chain carries TRBV10-3 and TRBJ2-7; no clear D gene. V was shortened by 4 bases and J by 6 bases, with 13 bases between the two germline ends. Germline lookup yields CDR1 ENHRY and CDR2 SYGVKD. The CDR3 length is 13 residues. The CDR3 loop reads CAISGSNQGEQYF. The CDR3 bases that were read are TGTGCCATCAGTGGTAGCAACCAAGGCGAG.

A note on this clone: The read terminates 3 residues before the CDR3 end, so the remaining end is supplied by the germline J gene. V and J are TRBV7-8 and TRBJ2-2; D perhaps matches TRBD1 (5 bases). V was pared by 2 bases and J by 0 bases, with 16 bases between. The CDR3 contains 18 residues. Germline assignment: CDR1 SGHVS and CDR2 FQNEAQ. CDR3 DNA, as far as it was read: TGTGCCAGCAGCTTATCGGGCAGCCTAGGGGCGAACACCGGGGAG. This codes for CASSLSGSLGANTGE. The whole CDR3 protein is CASSLSGSLGANTGELFF.

Details on this clone: The read ends 3 residues early relative to the CDR3; the germline J gene fills the gap. The rearrangement joins TRBV10-1 to TRBJ2-1; D perhaps matches TRBD2 (6 bases). The germline V and J ends were trimmed by 2 bases and 5 bases, with 16 bases remaining between them. The CDR3 contains 16 residues. Germline V gene lookup returns CDR1 WNHNN and CDR2 SYGVQD (reference sequence). CDR3 in amino acids: CASSEGGPSVNNEQFF. The sequenced CDR3 bases are TGCGCCAGCAGTGAGGGAGGGCCCTCCGTAAACAATGAG.

Notes on this clone: The read terminates 3 residues ahead of where the CDR3 ends, so the germline J gene completes it. J is TRBJ2-3 and V is TRBV2; 9 nucleotides match TRBD2. The CDR3 totals 16 residues. Germline V gene data show CDR1 as SNHLY and CDR2 as FYNNEI. V was clipped by 5 bases and J by 2 bases; unmatched bases: 8. Incomplete CDR3 DNA: TGTGCCAGCAGTTCGACTAGCGGAATATTCACAGATACG. It yields the protein CASSSTSGIFTDT. The full CDR3 protein is CASSSTSGIFTDTQYF. The full variable domain, in which reference TRBV2 and TRBJ2-3 provide the parts outside the CDR3, is EPEVTQTPSHQVTQMGQEVILRCVPISNHLYFYWYRQILGQKVEFLVSFYNNEISEKSEIFDDQFSVERPDGSNFTLKIRSTKLEDSAMYFCASSSTSGIFTDTQYFGPGTRLTVL.

About this clone itself: The read halts 3 residues ahead of the CDR3 end, with the missing end drawn from the germline J gene. This chain joins TRBV10-2 and TRBJ2-1; the match to TRBD2 covers 8 bases. This CDR3 has 14 residues. Germline V CDR1 and CDR2: WSHSY, SAAADI. V gave up 6 bases and J gave up 8 bases; unmatched junction bases: 9. The CDR3 loop is CASRGAGGMDEQFF. CDR3 DNA (partial): TGCGCCAGCAGGGGGGCGGGAGGAATGGATGAG.

Of note for this clone: The read finishes 3 residues shy of the CDR3 end, and the germline J gene is used to complete it. The chain carries TRBV19 and TRBJ2-1; 11 bases are a match to TRBD2. The CDR3 extends over 19 amino acids. Germline assignment: CDR1 LNHDA and CDR2 SQIVND (reference sequence). Germline trimming cut 2 bases from V and 0 bases from J; bases unmatched to any gene: 9. The CDR3 protein is CASSISTSGRGSSYNEQFF. The DNA read from the CDR3 is TGTGCCAGTAGTATAAGTACTAGCGGGAGAGGGAGCTCCTACAATGAG. The full variable domain, with the rest looked up from reference TRBV19 and TRBJ2-1, is DGGITQSPKYLFRKEGQNVTLSCEQNLNHDAMYWYRQDPGQGLRLIYYSQIVNDFQKGDIAEGYSVSREKKESFPLTVTSAQKNPTAFYLCASSISTSGRGSSYNEQFFGPGTRLTVL.

Note on this clone: The read finishes 3 residues shy of the CDR3 end, and the germline J gene is used to complete it. The rearrangement uses TRBV20-1 and TRBJ2-6, with 8 bases fitting TRBD1. Germline lookup yields CDR1 DFQATT and CDR2 SNEGSKA (reference sequence). After removal of 5 bases from V and 0 bases from J, the junction contained 3 bases not matched to a gene. CDR3 length: 15 residues. The CDR3 protein is CSAVDRDSGANVLTF. Incomplete CDR3 DNA: TGCAGTGCTGTGGACAGGGACTCTGGGGCCAACGTC.

Of note for this clone: Coverage ceases 3 residues before the CDR3 finishes, and the germline J gene fills in the end. The chain links TRBV30 to TRBJ1-5; 12 nucleotides match TRBD1. Germline assignment: CDR1 GTSNPN and CDR2 SVGIG (reference sequence). J was trimmed by 0 bases and V by 4 bases; bases with no gene match: 7. The CDR3 is made up of 17 amino acids. CDR3 amino acids: CAWTRDRGPYSNQPQHF. CDR3 DNA, as far as it was read: TGTGCCTGGACCAGGGACAGGGGGCCCTATAGCAATCAGCCC.

A remark on this clone: The CDR3 end falls 3 residues outside the read, so it is completed with the germline J gene. The V gene is TRBV18, the J gene TRBJ2-3; weak D call: TRBD1 (6 bases). Trimming took 3 bases from V and 3 from J, leaving 13 bases between them. The germline V gene has CDR1 KGHSH and CDR2 LQKENI. The CDR3 sequence is 15 residues long. CDR3 region: CASSPRAGATDTQYF. CDR3 bases read: TGTGCCAGCTCACCCCGGGCAGGGGCGACAGATACG.